Following are 2 T cell receptor beta chains from one sample sequenced in a study of early T cells in non-severe SARS-CoV-2 infection. MiXCR, applied by TCRdb to the 5' RACE reads, yields one record per CDR3 protein. The data contain around 39,000 distinct CDR3 sequences, roughly 7.9% of them seen just once; the ten biggest clones take up around 12%. The sample here was whole blood, taken at baseline. These receptors came from an adult who was a healthcare worker with PCR-confirmed SARS-CoV-2 infection or an uninfected control (not recorded which).

This clonotype was observed a handful of times. The chain uses TRBV5-4 and TRBJ2-3, with TRBD1 identical over 8 bases. Per the germline V gene, CDR1 is SGHNT and CDR2 is YYREEE (reference sequence). V shed 5 bases and J 0 bases; nucleotides not matched to a gene: 5. This CDR3 comprises 15 residues. CDR3 nucleotides: TGTGCCAGCAGGCAAGACAGGGGCAGCACAGATACGCAGTATTTT. Amino acid sequence: CASRQDRGSTDTQYF. The complete variable domain, with remaining parts taken from reference TRBV5-4 and TRBJ2-3, reads ETGVTQSPTHLIKTRGQQVTLRCSSQSGHNTVSWYQQALGQGPQFIFQYYREEENGRGNFPPRFSGLQFPNYSSELNVNALELDDSALYLCASRQDRGSTDTQYFGPGTRLTVL.

The chain uses TRBV6-5 and TRBJ1-1; TRBD1 is a possible D gene (5 bases). Germline lookup yields CDR1 MNHEY and CDR2 SVGAGI. The V and J ends lost 2 bases and 7 bases respectively, with 5 bases between them. The CDR3 spans 11 residues. Here the CDR3 reads CASSYGGEAFF. Here the CDR3 DNA reads TGTGCCAGCAGTTACGGGGGTGAAGCTTTCTTT.